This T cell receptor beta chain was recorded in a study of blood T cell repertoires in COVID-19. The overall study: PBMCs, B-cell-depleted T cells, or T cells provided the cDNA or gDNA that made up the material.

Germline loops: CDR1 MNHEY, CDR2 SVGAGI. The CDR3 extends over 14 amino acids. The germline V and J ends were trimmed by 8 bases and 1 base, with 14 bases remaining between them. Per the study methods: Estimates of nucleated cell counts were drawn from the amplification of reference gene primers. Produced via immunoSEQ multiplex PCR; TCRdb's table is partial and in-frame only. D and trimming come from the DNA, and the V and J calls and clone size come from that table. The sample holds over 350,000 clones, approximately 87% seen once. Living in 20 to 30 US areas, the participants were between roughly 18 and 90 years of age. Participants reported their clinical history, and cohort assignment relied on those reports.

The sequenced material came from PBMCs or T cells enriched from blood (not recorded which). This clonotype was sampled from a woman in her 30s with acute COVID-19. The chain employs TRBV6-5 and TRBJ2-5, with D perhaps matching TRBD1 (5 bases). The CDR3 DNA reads TGTGCCAGCCGAACTTCAGGGTTCCAAGAGACCCAGTACTTC. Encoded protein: CASRTSGFQETQYF.